This TCR beta chain was documented in a study of shared clonotypes between healthy human individuals. General study points: Naive CD4 clonotypes were shared across several donors at 5% to 6%. Rarefaction showed that sequencing of sorted subsets was incomplete (despite large depth).

Concerning this clone: The antigen remains undetermined.

Nashville, Tennessee was home to all donors, each a Caucasian adult. Deep-level assay runs were performed. Produced via immunoSEQ multiplex PCR; TCRdb's table is partial and in-frame only. The sample has roughly 2 million clones, 95% seen once; the top ten hold around 0.13%. The receptor's source is a young man in good health. What was sequenced was naive CD4+ T cells sorted from blood. The subset: CD45RA+ positively selected.

Here the CDR3 DNA reads TGCGCCAGCAGCTTGCCGCAGGGAGAGATTAACTATGGCTACACCTTC. This translates into CASSLPQGEINYGYTF. The chain recombines TRBV5-1 with TRBJ1-2, with D perhaps TRBD1 (5 bases). V was shortened by 1 base and J by 1 base, with 14 bases between the two germline ends. This CDR3 is built from 16 residues. Germline V gives CDR1 SGHRS, CDR2 YFSETQ.